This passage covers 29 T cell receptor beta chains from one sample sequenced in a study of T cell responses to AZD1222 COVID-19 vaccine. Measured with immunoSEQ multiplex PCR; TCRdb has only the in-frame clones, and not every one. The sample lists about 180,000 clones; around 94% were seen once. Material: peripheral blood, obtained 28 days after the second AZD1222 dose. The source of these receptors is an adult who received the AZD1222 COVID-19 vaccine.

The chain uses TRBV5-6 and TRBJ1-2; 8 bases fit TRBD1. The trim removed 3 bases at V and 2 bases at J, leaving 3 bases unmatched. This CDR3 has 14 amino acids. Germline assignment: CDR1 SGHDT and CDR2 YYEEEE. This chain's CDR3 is CASSYRTGNYGYTF. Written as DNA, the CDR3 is TGTGCCAGCAGCTACCGGACAGGGAACTATGGCTACACCTTC.

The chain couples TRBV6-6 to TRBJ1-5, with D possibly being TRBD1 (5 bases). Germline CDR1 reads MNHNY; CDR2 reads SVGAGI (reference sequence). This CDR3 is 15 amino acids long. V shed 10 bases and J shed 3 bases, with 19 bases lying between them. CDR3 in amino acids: CATIKRGRYNQPQHF. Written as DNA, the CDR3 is TGTGCCACCATAAAGAGGGGCCGATACAATCAGCCCCAGCATTTT.

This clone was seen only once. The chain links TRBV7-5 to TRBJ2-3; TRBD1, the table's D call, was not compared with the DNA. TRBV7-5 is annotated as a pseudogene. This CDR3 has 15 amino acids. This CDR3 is CARSPWEQGADTQYF. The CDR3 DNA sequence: TGTGCCAGAAGCCCATGGGAGCAGGGGGCAGATACGCAGTATTTT.

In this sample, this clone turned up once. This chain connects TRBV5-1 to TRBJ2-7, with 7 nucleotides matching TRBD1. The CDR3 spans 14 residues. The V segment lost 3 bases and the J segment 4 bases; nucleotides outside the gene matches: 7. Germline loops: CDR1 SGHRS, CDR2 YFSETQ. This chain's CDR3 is CASSYDRASYEQYF. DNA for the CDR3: TGCGCCAGCAGCTACGACAGGGCTTCGTACGAGCAGTACTTC.

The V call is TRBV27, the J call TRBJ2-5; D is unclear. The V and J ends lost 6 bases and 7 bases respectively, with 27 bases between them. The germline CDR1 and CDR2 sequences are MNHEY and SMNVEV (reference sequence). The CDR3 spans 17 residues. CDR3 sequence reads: CASSLRTDRVGQRTQYF. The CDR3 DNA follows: TGTGCCAGCAGCCTGCGTACCGATAGAGTGGGTCAAAGGACCCAGTACTTC.

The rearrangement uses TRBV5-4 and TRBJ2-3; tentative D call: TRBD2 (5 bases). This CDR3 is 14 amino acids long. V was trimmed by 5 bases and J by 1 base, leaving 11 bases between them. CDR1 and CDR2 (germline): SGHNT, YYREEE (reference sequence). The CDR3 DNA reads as TGTGCCAGCAGGCCAGGAGGACGCACAGATACGCAGTATTTT. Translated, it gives CASRPGGRTDTQYF.

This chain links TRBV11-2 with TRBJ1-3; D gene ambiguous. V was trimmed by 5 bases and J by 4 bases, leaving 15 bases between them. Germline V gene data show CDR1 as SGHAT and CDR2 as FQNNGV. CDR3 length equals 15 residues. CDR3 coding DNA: TGTGCCAGCAGCCCACTTTGGGAGCGGGGAAACACCATATATTTT. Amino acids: CASSPLWERGNTIYF.

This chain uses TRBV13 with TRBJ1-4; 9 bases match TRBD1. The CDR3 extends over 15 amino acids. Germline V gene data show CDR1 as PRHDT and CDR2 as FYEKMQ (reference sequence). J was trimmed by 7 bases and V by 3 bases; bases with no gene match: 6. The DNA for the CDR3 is TGTGCCAGCAGCTTGGGACAGGGAGGTGTTGAAAAACTGTTTTTT. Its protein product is CASSLGQGGVEKLFF. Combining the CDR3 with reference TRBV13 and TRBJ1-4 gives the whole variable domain AAGVIQSPRHLIKEKRETATLKCYPIPRHDTVYWYQQGPGQDPQFLISFYEKMQSDKGSIPDRFSAQQFSDYHSELNMSSLELGDSALYFCASSLGQGGVEKLFFGSGTQLSVL.

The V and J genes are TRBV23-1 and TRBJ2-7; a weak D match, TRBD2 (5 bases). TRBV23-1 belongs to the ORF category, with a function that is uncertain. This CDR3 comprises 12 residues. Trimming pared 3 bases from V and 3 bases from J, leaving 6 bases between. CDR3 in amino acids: CASSQRVYEQYF. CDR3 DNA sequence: TGCGCCAGCAGTCAGAGGGTCTACGAGCAGTACTTC.

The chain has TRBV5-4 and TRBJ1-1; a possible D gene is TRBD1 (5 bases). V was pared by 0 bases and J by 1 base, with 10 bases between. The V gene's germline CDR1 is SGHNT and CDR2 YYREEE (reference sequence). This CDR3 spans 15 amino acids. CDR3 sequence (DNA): TGTGCCAGCAGCTTGGAGGCAGGGCGGAACACTGAAGCTTTCTTT. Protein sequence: CASSLEAGRNTEAFF.

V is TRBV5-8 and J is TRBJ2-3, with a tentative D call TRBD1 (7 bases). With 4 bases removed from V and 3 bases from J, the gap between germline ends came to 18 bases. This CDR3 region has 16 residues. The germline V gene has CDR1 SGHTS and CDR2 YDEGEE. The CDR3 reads CASSQAVAGGTDTQYF. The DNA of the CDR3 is TGTGCCAGCAGCCAGGCGGTGGCAGGGGGGACAGATACGCAGTATTTT.

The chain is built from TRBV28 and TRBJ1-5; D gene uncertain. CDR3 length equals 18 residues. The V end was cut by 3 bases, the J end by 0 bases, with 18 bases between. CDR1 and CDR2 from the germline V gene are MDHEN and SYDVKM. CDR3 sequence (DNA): TGTGCCAGCAGTTTTGTTTGGTCAGATAAATATAGCAATCAGCCCCAGCATTTT. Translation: CASSFVWSDKYSNQPQHF.

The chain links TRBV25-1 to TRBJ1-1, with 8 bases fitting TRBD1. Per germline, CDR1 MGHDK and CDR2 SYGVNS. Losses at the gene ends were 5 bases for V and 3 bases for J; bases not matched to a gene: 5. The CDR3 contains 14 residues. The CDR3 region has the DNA TGTGCCAGCAGTACAGGGGGAGGGGACACTGAAGCTTTCTTT. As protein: CASSTGGGDTEAFF. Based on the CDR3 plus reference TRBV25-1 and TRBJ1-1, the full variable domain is EADIYQTPRYLVIGTGKKITLECSQTMGHDKMYWYQQDPGMELHLIHYSYGVNSTEKGDLSSESTVSRIRTEHFPLTLESARPSHTSQYLCASSTGGGDTEAFFGQGTRLTVV.

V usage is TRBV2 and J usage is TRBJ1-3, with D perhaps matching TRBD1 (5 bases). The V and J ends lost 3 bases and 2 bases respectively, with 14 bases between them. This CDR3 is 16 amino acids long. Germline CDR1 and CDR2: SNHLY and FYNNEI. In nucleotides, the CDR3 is TGTGCCAGCAGTGAGGGGGAAGGAGGGGCTGGAAACACCATATATTTT. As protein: CASSEGEGGAGNTIYF. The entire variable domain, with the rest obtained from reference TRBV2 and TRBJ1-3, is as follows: EPEVTQTPSHQVTQMGQEVILRCVPISNHLYFYWYRQILGQKVEFLVSFYNNEISEKSEIFDDQFSVERPDGSNFTLKIRSTKLEDSAMYFCASSEGEGGAGNTIYFGEGSWLTVV.

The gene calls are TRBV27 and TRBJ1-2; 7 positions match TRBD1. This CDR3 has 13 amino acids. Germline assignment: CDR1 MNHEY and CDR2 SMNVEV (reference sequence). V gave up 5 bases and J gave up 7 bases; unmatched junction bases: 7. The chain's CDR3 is CASSPSGGSGYTF. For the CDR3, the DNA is TGTGCCAGCAGTCCCTCAGGGGGTAGTGGCTACACCTTC.

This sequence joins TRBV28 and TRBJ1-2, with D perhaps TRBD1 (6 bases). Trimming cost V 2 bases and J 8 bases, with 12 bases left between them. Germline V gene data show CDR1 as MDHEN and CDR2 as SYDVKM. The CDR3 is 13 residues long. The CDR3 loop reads CASSLGGAGGYTF. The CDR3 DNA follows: TGTGCCAGCAGTTTAGGGGGGGCTGGAGGCTACACCTTC.

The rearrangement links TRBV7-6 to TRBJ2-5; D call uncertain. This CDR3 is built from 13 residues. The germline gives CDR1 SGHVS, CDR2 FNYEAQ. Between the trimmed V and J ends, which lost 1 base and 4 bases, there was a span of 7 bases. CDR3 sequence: CASSLGIRETQYF. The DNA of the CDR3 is TGTGCCAGCAGCTTAGGGATTCGAGAGACCCAGTACTTC.

CDR3 loop: CASSYDRGSNEQYF. For the CDR3, the DNA is TGTGCCAGCAGTTACGACAGGGGATCTAACGAGCAGTACTTC. The chain recombines TRBV6-5 with TRBJ2-7; 8 nucleotides agree with TRBD1. Germline CDR1 reads MNHEY; CDR2 reads SVGAGI. J gave up 5 bases and V 2 bases, and 5 bases lay outside the gene matches. This CDR3 is built from 14 residues.

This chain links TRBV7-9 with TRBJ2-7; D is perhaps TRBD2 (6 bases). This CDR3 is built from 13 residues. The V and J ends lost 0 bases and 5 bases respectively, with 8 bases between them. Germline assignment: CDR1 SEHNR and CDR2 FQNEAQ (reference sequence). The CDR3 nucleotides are TGTGCCAGCAGCTTAGCACTAGCCAACGAGCAGTACTTC. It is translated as CASSLALANEQYF. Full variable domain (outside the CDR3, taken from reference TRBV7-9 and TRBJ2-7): DTGVSQNPRHKITKRGQNVTFRCDPISEHNRLYWYRQTLGQGPEFLTYFQNEAQLEKSRLLSDRFSAERPKGSFSTLEIQRTEQGDSAMYLCASSLALANEQYFGPGTRLTVT.

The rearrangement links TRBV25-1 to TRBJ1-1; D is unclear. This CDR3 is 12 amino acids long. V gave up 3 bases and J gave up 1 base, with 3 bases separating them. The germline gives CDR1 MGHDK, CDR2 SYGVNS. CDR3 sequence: CASSEQNTEAFF. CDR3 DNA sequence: TGTGCCAGCAGTGAGCAGAACACTGAAGCTTTCTTT.

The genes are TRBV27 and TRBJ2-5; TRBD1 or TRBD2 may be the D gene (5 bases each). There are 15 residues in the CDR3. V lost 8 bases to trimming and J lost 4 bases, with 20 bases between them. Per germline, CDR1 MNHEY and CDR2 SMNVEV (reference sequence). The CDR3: CASVGPGQKGETQYF. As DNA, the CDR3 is TGTGCCAGCGTGGGTCCGGGGCAGAAGGGAGAGACCCAGTACTTC.

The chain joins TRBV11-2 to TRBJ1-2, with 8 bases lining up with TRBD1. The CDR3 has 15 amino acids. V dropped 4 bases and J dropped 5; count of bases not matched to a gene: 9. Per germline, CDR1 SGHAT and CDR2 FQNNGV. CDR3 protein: CASSSADRDGYGYTF. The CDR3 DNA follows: TGTGCCAGCAGCTCTGCGGACAGGGATGGATATGGCTACACCTTC.

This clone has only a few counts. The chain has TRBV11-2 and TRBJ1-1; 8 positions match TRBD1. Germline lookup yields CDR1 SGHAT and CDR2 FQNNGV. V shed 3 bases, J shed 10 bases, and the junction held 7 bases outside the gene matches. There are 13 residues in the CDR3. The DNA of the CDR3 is TGTGCCAGCAGCTTTAGCAACAGGGGGGGAGCTTTCTTT. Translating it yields CASSFSNRGGAFF.

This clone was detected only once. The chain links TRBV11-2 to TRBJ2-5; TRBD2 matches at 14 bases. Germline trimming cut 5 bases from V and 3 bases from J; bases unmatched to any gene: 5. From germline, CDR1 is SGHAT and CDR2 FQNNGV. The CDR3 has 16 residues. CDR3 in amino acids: CASSPQGLAGEETQYF. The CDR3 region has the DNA TGTGCCAGCAGCCCCCAGGGACTAGCGGGAGAAGAGACCCAGTACTTC. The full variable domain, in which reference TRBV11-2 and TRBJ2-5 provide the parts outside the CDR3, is EAGVAQSPRYKIIEKRQSVAFWCNPISGHATLYWYQQILGQGPKLLIQFQNNGVVDDSQLPKDRFSAERLKGVDSTLKIQPAKLEDSAVYLCASSPQGLAGEETQYFGPGTRLLVL.

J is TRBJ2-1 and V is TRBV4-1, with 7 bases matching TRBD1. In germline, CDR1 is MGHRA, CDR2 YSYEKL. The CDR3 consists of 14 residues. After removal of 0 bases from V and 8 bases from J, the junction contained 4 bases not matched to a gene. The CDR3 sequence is CASSQDARGYEQFF. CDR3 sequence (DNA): TGCGCCAGCAGCCAAGATGCCAGGGGGTATGAGCAGTTCTTC.

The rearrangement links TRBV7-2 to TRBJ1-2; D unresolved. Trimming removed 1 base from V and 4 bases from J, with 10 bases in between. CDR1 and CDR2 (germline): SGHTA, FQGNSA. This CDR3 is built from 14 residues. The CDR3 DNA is TGTGCCAGCAGCTTAGTTACCGACTCCTATGGCTACACCTTC. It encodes CASSLVTDSYGYTF. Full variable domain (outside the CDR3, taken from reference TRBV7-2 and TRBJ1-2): GAGVSQSPSNKVTEKGKDVELRCDPISGHTALYWYRQSLGQGLEFLIYFQGNSAPDKSGLPSDRFSAERTGGSVSTLTIQRTQQEDSAVYLCASSLVTDSYGYTFGSGTRLTVV.

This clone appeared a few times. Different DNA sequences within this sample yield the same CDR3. This CDR3 is CASSLKGSYNSPLHF. The DNA of the CDR3 is TGTGCCAGCAGCTTAAAAGGCTCCTATAATTCACCCCTCCACTTT. The chain employs TRBV7-2 and TRBJ1-6; D not resolved. Per germline, CDR1 SGHTA and CDR2 FQGNSA. V lost 2 bases and J 0 bases, leaving 5 bases between the germline ends. CDR3 size: 15 residues.

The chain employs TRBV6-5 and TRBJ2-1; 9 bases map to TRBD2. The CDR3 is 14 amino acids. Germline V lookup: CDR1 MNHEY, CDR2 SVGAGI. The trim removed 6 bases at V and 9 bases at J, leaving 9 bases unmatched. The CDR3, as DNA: TGTGCCAGCAGACAACCGGGACTAGCAATTGAGCAGTTCTTC. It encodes CASRQPGLAIEQFF.

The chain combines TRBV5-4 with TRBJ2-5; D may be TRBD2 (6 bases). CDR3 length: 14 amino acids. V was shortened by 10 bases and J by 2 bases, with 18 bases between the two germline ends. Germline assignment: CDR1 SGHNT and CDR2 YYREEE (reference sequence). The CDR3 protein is CAYQIRDFQETQYF. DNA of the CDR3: TGTGCCTACCAAATCCGGGACTTTCAAGAGACCCAGTACTTC.